What follows are 10 T cell receptor beta chains derived from one specimen sequenced in a study of blood T cell repertoires in COVID-19. Method: immunoSEQ multiplex PCR; TCRdb's copy keeps in-frame clones and lacks some. In the table there are approximately 94,000 clones, more than 80% of which are singletons. Sequenced material: peripheral blood. Source of these receptors: a human donor in a cohort sampled during active COVID-19.

The chain is built from TRBV27 and TRBJ1-1, with a possible D match to TRBD1 (6 bases). Deletions cut 5 bases from V and 0 bases from J, with 10 bases between. Germline-derived CDR1 and CDR2 are MNHEY and SMNVEV (reference sequence). The CDR3 totals 14 residues. The CDR3 sequence: CASSPGQLNTEAFF. The CDR3 DNA sequence: TGTGCCAGCAGTCCAGGACAGCTGAACACTGAAGCTTTCTTT.

The CDR3 is CASSPFNSPLHF. As DNA, the CDR3 is TGTGCCAGCAGTCCCTTTAATTCACCCCTCCACTTT. The gene calls are TRBV28 and TRBJ1-6; D unclear. The germline V gene has CDR1 MDHEN and CDR2 SYDVKM. The CDR3 runs to 12 residues. Trimming left V 5 bases short and J 6 bases short, with 5 bases between.

This clone was seen a few times. The chain is built from TRBV6-5 and TRBJ1-5, with TRBD1 as a possible D gene (6 bases). The germline gives CDR1 MNHEY, CDR2 SVGAGI. The CDR3 sequence is 14 residues long. V was trimmed by 6 bases and J by 3 bases, leaving 12 bases between them. CDR3 amino acids: CASSPQGPNQPQHF. The CDR3, as DNA: TGTGCCAGCAGCCCACAGGGACCCAATCAGCCCCAGCATTTT.

Concerning this clone: A much larger clone differs by one base, so this may be a read error. The V gene is TRBV15, the J gene TRBJ2-1, with 9 bases fitting TRBD2. Per germline, CDR1 LNHNV and CDR2 YYDKDF (reference sequence). The trim removed 0 bases at V and 9 bases at J, leaving 6 bases unmatched. This CDR3 has 15 amino acids. The CDR3 DNA sequence: TGTGCCACCAGCAGAGAGCGGGAGGGGGGGAGTGAGCAGTTCTTC. Amino acids: CATSREREGGSEQFF.

The chain is built from TRBV5-1 and TRBJ1-2; D is perhaps TRBD1 (6 bases). The V gene's germline CDR1 is SGHRS and CDR2 YFSETQ. The CDR3 is 15 amino acids. Trimming took off 9 bases at V and 8 bases at J, with 26 bases between the two ends. CDR3 DNA: TGCGCCACCCGTAGGGAACAGGGATTACAGTCCGGCTACACCTTC. Translation: CATRREQGLQSGYTF. Together with reference TRBV5-1 and TRBJ1-2, the CDR3 gives the full variable domain: KAGVTQTPRYLIKTRGQQVTLSCSPISGHRSVSWYQQTPGQGLQFLFEYFSETQRNKGNFPGRFSGRQFSNSRSEMNVSTLELGDSALYLCATRREQGLQSGYTFGSGTRLTVV.

The CDR3 coding sequence is TGTGCCAGCACGCAGTCCAATCAGCCCCAGCATTTT. It yields the protein CASTQSNQPQHF. The V call is TRBV6-6, the J call TRBJ1-5; D uncertain. The CDR3 is made up of 12 amino acids. V lost 7 bases, J lost 3 bases, and 7 bases lay in between. Germline V gene lookup returns CDR1 MNHNY and CDR2 SVGAGI (reference sequence).

The V gene is TRBV6-5, the J gene TRBJ1-1; maybe TRBD1 (5 bases). The CDR3 spans 13 residues. Deletions cut 6 bases from V and 3 bases from J, with 11 bases between. The germline CDR1 and CDR2 sequences are MNHEY and SVGAGI. This chain's CDR3 is CASSPARDTEAFF. The CDR3, as DNA: TGTGCCAGCAGCCCGGCCAGGGACACTGAAGCTTTCTTT.

The rearrangement joins TRBV9 to TRBJ1-2; a weak D match, TRBD1 (5 bases). Germline CDR1 reads SGDLS; CDR2 reads YYNGEE. This CDR3 contains 14 residues. V was clipped by 4 bases and J by 2 bases, with 12 bases between them. The CDR3 here is CASSPGGGNYGYTF. For the CDR3, the DNA is TGTGCCAGCAGCCCCGGGGGGGGGAACTATGGCTACACCTTC.

This clone has just a few counts. V usage is TRBV6-5 and J usage is TRBJ1-3, with D unresolved. Germline V gene lookup returns CDR1 MNHEY and CDR2 SVGAGI. The length of the CDR3 is 14 residues. V lost 6 bases and J 0 bases, leaving 9 bases between the germline ends. The CDR3 DNA reads TGTGCCAGCAGCCCAGGTAGCTCTGGAAACACCATATATTTT. Amino acids: CASSPGSSGNTIYF.

This chain uses TRBV6-5 with TRBJ1-3; D is undetermined. The CDR3 runs to 14 residues. Trimming removed 2 bases from V and 0 bases from J, with 5 bases in between. Per the germline V gene, CDR1 is MNHEY and CDR2 is SVGAGI. The CDR3 reads CASSYEGSGNTIYF. The CDR3 nucleotides are TGTGCCAGCAGTTACGAGGGCTCTGGAAACACCATATATTTT.